The following is a T cell receptor beta chain sequence with its context. Its specificity is unknown. The data derive from a study of CD8 T cells in Susac syndrome. Study outcomes and limitations: Total CD8+ and CD8+ TEMRA repertoires contained around 15 and five Susac-specific public clones, respectively.

TEMRA cells were FACS-enriched, unlike CD8+ and CD4+ T cells, which were negatively isolated. The CDR3 sequence is 15 residues long. V was clipped by 5 bases and J by 1 base; unmatched bases: 7. Germline CDR1 is SGHTA and CDR2 is FQGNSA. cDNA came from about 0.5 to 1 ug RNA primed by random hexamers. Across 54 Vbeta and 13 Jbeta, TCR beta CDR3 was amplified with immunoSEQ multiplex PCR. A single record per CDR3 protein comes from TCRdb applying MiXCR to the immunoSEQ multiplex PCR reads. The sample contains 95,000 to 150,000 distinct CDR3 sequences, about 93% of which appear only once. The chain links TRBV7-2 to TRBJ1-2; TRBD1 agrees at 7 bases. The sequence derives from a human donor with Susac syndrome. Material for sequencing was CD8+ T cells from PBMCs. In DNA, the CDR3 is TGTGCCAGCAGCCCCCGGGACAGCCATAACTATGGCTACACCTTC. Its translation: CASSPRDSHNYGYTF.